What follows are 29 T cell receptor beta chains derived from one specimen sequenced in a study of cytomegalovirus exposure and HLA in healthy donors. The PCR contained 60 Vbeta and 13 Jbeta primers. Assay: immunoSEQ multiplex PCR; the TCRdb copy retains only in-frame clones and omits some. Of about 170,000 clones in the sample, approximately 72% were seen once. Input material: PBMCs. Source of these receptors: a man aged 35 to 55 in good health and CMV-seropositive.

The V call is TRBV7-6, the J call TRBJ1-2; D may be TRBD1 (6 bases). Germline V gene sequence: CDR1 SGHVS, CDR2 FNYEAQ. This CDR3 is 13 amino acids long. The V gene lost 5 bases and the J gene lost 8 bases, with 15 bases spanning the gap. As DNA, the CDR3 is TGTGCCAGCAGCGAGCGGGGGGCGCGAGGCTACACCTTC. Translation gives CASSERGARGYTF.

A few counts support this clone. The rearrangement links TRBV18 to TRBJ2-7; perhaps TRBD2 as D (5 bases). The V end was cut by 2 bases, the J end by 3 bases, with 14 bases between. Germline V gene sequence: CDR1 KGHSH, CDR2 LQKENI. This CDR3 has 15 amino acids. CDR3 region: CASSPTPGGSYEQYF. CDR3 coding DNA: TGTGCCAGCTCACCAACCCCCGGAGGAAGCTACGAGCAGTACTTC.

The chain couples TRBV11-2 to TRBJ1-2, with a weak D call TRBD1 (5 bases). The V end lost 4 bases, the J end lost 4 bases, and 16 bases lay between the germline ends. CDR1 and CDR2 from the germline V gene are SGHAT and FQNNGV. The CDR3 spans 15 residues. CDR3 sequence: CASSSPRRQPYGYTF. The CDR3 coding sequence is TGTGCCAGCAGCTCCCCACGAAGACAGCCCTATGGCTACACCTTC.

This clone was seen once. The chain recombines TRBV10-1 with TRBJ2-3, with a tentative D call TRBD2 (6 bases). The V gene lost 6 bases and the J gene lost 4 bases, with 8 bases spanning the gap. The CDR3 contains 12 residues. Germline-derived CDR1 and CDR2 are WNHNN and SYGVQD (reference sequence). The CDR3 DNA is TGCGCCAGCAGGGGAGGAGCAGATACGCAGTATTTT. As protein: CASRGGADTQYF.

The chain couples TRBV10-3 to TRBJ1-6; no clear D. CDR3 size: 15 residues. Between the trimmed V and J ends, which lost 0 bases and 7 bases, there was a span of 10 bases. The germline CDR1 and CDR2 sequences are ENHRY and SYGVKD. CDR3 residues: CAISESRQANSPLHF. The CDR3 nucleotides are TGTGCCATCAGTGAGTCGCGGCAAGCAAATTCACCCCTCCACTTT.

The rearrangement links TRBV19 to TRBJ1-1, with D perhaps matching TRBD1 (6 bases). This CDR3 has 12 amino acids. V dropped 5 bases and J dropped 8 bases, with 12 bases sitting between them. Germline CDR1 reads LNHDA; CDR2 reads SQIVND (reference sequence). In DNA form, the CDR3 reads TGTGCCAGTAGTCGCTGGGGGACAGAAGCTTTCTTT. Its translation: CASSRWGTEAFF.

This clone showed up just a few times. The chain uses TRBV19 and TRBJ2-7; 10 nucleotides match TRBD2. V lost 5 bases, J lost 7 bases, and 14 bases stayed unmatched. Germline CDR1 LNHDA, CDR2 SQIVND (reference sequence). The CDR3 contains 16 residues. DNA for the CDR3: TGTGCCAGTAGTGCGCTAGCGGGGGTCGCCCTGGGGGAGCAGTACTTC. This sequence encodes CASSALAGVALGEQYF.

In its sample, this clone was seen once. The genes are TRBV7-2 and TRBJ1-2; D gene unclear. V lost 1 base and J 4 bases, leaving 7 bases between the germline ends. CDR1 is SGHTA, CDR2 FQGNSA, per germline. This CDR3 contains 13 residues. The CDR3 DNA reads TGTGCCAGCAGCTTAGAGCGGACCTATGGCTACACCTTC. This sequence encodes CASSLERTYGYTF. Full variable domain (missing parts from reference TRBV7-2 and TRBJ1-2): GAGVSQSPSNKVTEKGKDVELRCDPISGHTALYWYRQSLGQGLEFLIYFQGNSAPDKSGLPSDRFSAERTGGSVSTLTIQRTQQEDSAVYLCASSLERTYGYTFGSGTRLTVV.

This clone was found a few times. The J gene is TRBJ2-7, the V gene TRBV11-2; D remains unclear. CDR3 length: 15 amino acids. Germline CDR1 SGHAT, CDR2 FQNNGV. V lost 3 bases, J lost 2 bases, and 14 bases lay in between. The CDR3, as DNA: TGTGCCAGCAGCTTCTCCTCAGGCCTTACCTACGAGCAGTACTTC. Protein product: CASSFSSGLTYEQYF.

V gene TRBV30 combines with J gene TRBJ1-1; D gene ambiguous. The CDR3 has 17 amino acids. Germline CDR1 is GTSNPN and CDR2 is SVGIG (reference sequence). V lost 5 bases to trimming and J lost 0 bases, with 22 bases between them. CDR3: CAWRKGGFRPMNTEAFF. CDR3 nucleotide sequence: TGTGCCTGGCGAAAGGGAGGATTCAGACCGATGAACACTGAAGCTTTCTTT.

This chain joins TRBV7-9 and TRBJ2-2, with 14 bases identical to TRBD2. The V segment lost 5 bases and the J segment 5 bases; nucleotides outside the gene matches: 4. The CDR3 spans 16 residues. The germline V gene has CDR1 SEHNR and CDR2 FQNEAQ (reference sequence). The CDR3 DNA reads TGTGCCAGCAGCACTCGGACTAGCGGGGGGACCGGGGAGCTGTTTTTT. Translation: CASSTRTSGGTGELFF.

The genes are TRBV14 and TRBJ2-1; 11 bases fit TRBD2. Per the germline V gene, CDR1 is SGHDN and CDR2 is FVKESK. Trimming cost V 4 bases and J 0 bases; bases outside gene matches: 11. CDR3 length: 19 amino acids. The CDR3 DNA reads as TGTGCCAGCAGCCTAGCCAGACTAGCGGGGAGGAGCTCCTACAATGAGCAGTTCTTC. It codes for CASSLARLAGRSSYNEQFF.

This clone showed up just once. The V and J genes are TRBV7-6 and TRBJ2-7; D call uncertain. CDR1 SGHVS and CDR2 FNYEAQ come from the germline V gene. V gave up 0 bases and J gave up 3 bases, with 6 bases separating them. This CDR3 is 13 amino acids long. The CDR3 nucleotides are TGTGCCAGCAGCTTAGCCTCTCTCTACGAGCAGTACTTC. Translated, it gives CASSLASLYEQYF.

The chain is built from TRBV9 and TRBJ2-5; D possibly corresponds to TRBD2 (5 bases). This CDR3 contains 10 residues. Germline V gene sequence: CDR1 SGDLS, CDR2 YYNGEE. Trimming shortened V by 7 bases and J by 4 bases, and 5 bases separated the two germline ends. Here the CDR3 reads CASAGETQYF. The CDR3, as DNA: TGTGCCAGCGCGGGAGAGACCCAGTACTTC.

This rearrangement joins TRBV5-1 to TRBJ2-7; D may be TRBD1 (6 bases). The CDR3 contains 16 residues. Germline CDR1 and CDR2: SGHRS and YFSETQ. V shed 4 bases and J shed 0 bases, with 17 bases lying between them. This CDR3 reads CASSEGTSKISYEQYF. CDR3 coding DNA: TGCGCCAGCAGCGAAGGGACATCTAAGATCTCCTACGAGCAGTACTTC.

This clone was picked up one time. The chain uses TRBV7-3 and TRBJ2-7; 7 nucleotides agree with TRBD2. This CDR3 region has 14 residues. Germline V CDR1 and CDR2: SGHTA, FQGTGA. The V segment lost 6 bases and the J segment 1 base; nucleotides outside the gene matches: 6. DNA of the CDR3: TGTGCCAGCAGTCTTGGGGGGGGATCCTACGAGCAGTACTTC. Encoded protein: CASSLGGGSYEQYF.

V is TRBV7-9 and J is TRBJ1-1; unclear D gene. The CDR3 totals 14 residues. Trimming stripped 4 bases from V and 3 bases from J, with 12 bases between. Germline V gene lookup returns CDR1 SEHNR and CDR2 FQNEAQ (reference sequence). The CDR3 protein is CASSSRLEDTEAFF. The CDR3 region has the DNA TGTGCCAGCAGCTCAAGACTTGAGGACACTGAAGCTTTCTTT.

The CDR3 loop reads CSALDRGTQYF. The CDR3 nucleotides read TGCAGTGCCTTGGACCGGGGGACCCAGTACTTC. V is TRBV20-1 and J is TRBJ2-5, with D possibly matching TRBD2 (5 bases). This CDR3 spans 11 amino acids. Between the trimmed V and J ends, which lost 6 bases and 7 bases, there was a span of 12 bases. CDR1 is DFQATT and CDR2 is SNEGSKA in the germline V gene (reference sequence).

This chain connects TRBV2 to TRBJ1-2, with D perhaps matching TRBD1 (5 bases). The CDR3 extends over 14 amino acids. In germline, CDR1 is SNHLY, CDR2 FYNNEI. Between the trimmed V and J ends, which lost 8 bases and 4 bases, there was a span of 17 bases. Here the CDR3 DNA reads TGTGCCAGCCCGGGGGGGATCCCCGCCTATGGCTACACCTTC. Its translation: CASPGGIPAYGYTF.

V gene TRBV2 combines with J gene TRBJ1-2; tentatively, D is TRBD1 (6 bases). Germline V lookup: CDR1 SNHLY, CDR2 FYNNEI. This CDR3 has 15 residues. V lost 7 bases, J lost 5 bases, and 20 bases lay in between. CDR3: CASIQSGGGTYGYTF. DNA for the CDR3: TGTGCCAGCATCCAGTCCGGGGGGGGCACGTATGGCTACACCTTC.

This chain links TRBV7-2 with TRBJ2-7, with a tentative D call TRBD1 (5 bases). The CDR3 spans 16 residues. The germline V gene has CDR1 SGHTA and CDR2 FQGNSA. V was trimmed by 2 bases and J by 2 bases, leaving 16 bases between them. This chain's CDR3 is CASSLSGLGPTYEQYF. CDR3 nucleotide sequence: TGTGCCAGCAGCTTATCCGGTCTGGGGCCGACCTACGAGCAGTACTTC. Looking up the rest from reference TRBV7-2 and TRBJ2-7 gives the full variable domain: GAGVSQSPSNKVTEKGKDVELRCDPISGHTALYWYRQSLGQGLEFLIYFQGNSAPDKSGLPSDRFSAERTGGSVSTLTIQRTQQEDSAVYLCASSLSGLGPTYEQYFGPGTRLTVT.

In this sample, this clone turned up a few times. The V gene is TRBV2, the J gene TRBJ2-3, with 12 bases lining up with TRBD2. The CDR3 runs to 15 residues. Trimming took 6 bases from V and 3 from J; bases not matched to a gene: 4. CDR1 and CDR2 from the germline V gene are SNHLY and FYNNEI. The CDR3 bases are TGTGCCAGCAGGCTAGCGGGGGGGGCGACAGATACGCAGTATTTT. Translating it yields CASRLAGGATDTQYF.

V usage is TRBV11-2 and J usage is TRBJ2-1, with 7 bases that match TRBD2. The CDR3 is 15 residues long. V dropped 5 bases and J dropped 4; count of bases not matched to a gene: 8. Germline CDR1 is SGHAT and CDR2 is FQNNGV. DNA of the CDR3: TGTGCCAGCAGCCCCCCGGCGGGAGATTACAATGAGCAGTTCTTC. Amino acids: CASSPPAGDYNEQFF.

The chain is built from TRBV7-8 and TRBJ1-2; 8 nucleotides align to TRBD1. J was trimmed by 8 bases and V by 1 base; bases with no gene match: 6. From germline, CDR1 is SGHVS and CDR2 FQNEAQ. This CDR3 has 14 amino acids. The CDR3 DNA is TGTGCCAGCAGCTTAGGGGACAGGACCGGCGGCTACACCTTC. This sequence encodes CASSLGDRTGGYTF.

The chain carries TRBV7-9 and TRBJ1-5; 9 bases align to TRBD1. Trimming cost V 5 bases and J 4 bases; bases outside gene matches: 6. Germline assignment: CDR1 SEHNR and CDR2 FQNEAQ (reference sequence). The CDR3 spans 15 residues. This CDR3 reads CASSPTGTGNQPQHF. The CDR3 DNA follows: TGTGCCAGCAGCCCAACCGGGACAGGGAATCAGCCCCAGCATTTT. The full variable domain, completed using reference TRBV7-9 and TRBJ1-5, is DTGVSQNPRHKITKRGQNVTFRCDPISEHNRLYWYRQTLGQGPEFLTYFQNEAQLEKSRLLSDRFSAERPKGSFSTLEIQRTEQGDSAMYLCASSPTGTGNQPQHFGDGTRLSIL.

V is TRBV28 and J is TRBJ1-6; TRBD1 agrees at 7 bases. J lost 8 bases, V lost 6 bases, and 13 bases had no gene match. The CDR3 contains 16 residues. The germline CDR1 and CDR2 sequences are MDHEN and SYDVKM. The CDR3 here is CASSPFQGVMYSPLHF. The CDR3 nucleotides read TGTGCCAGCAGCCCCTTCCAGGGGGTAATGTATTCACCCCTCCACTTT.

This clone was found a few times. The V gene is TRBV7-8, the J gene TRBJ2-1; 8 bases fit TRBD2. Trimming took 0 bases from V and 3 from J; bases not matched to a gene: 4. The length of the CDR3 is 16 residues. Per the germline V gene, CDR1 is SGHVS and CDR2 is FQNEAQ. This CDR3 reads CASSLARRGVYNEQFF. The CDR3 DNA sequence: TGTGCCAGCAGCTTAGCGAGGCGGGGGGTCTACAATGAGCAGTTCTTC.

V and J are TRBV6-1 and TRBJ2-1; no reliable D call. V lost 8 bases, J lost 2 bases, and 10 bases lay in between. Germline assignment: CDR1 MNHNS and CDR2 SASEGT. CDR3 length equals 13 residues. CDR3 sequence: CASDWSAYNEQFF. As DNA, the CDR3 is TGTGCCAGCGATTGGTCGGCCTACAATGAGCAGTTCTTC.

The chain uses TRBV2 and TRBJ2-3; 8 nucleotides match TRBD1. The CDR3 runs 13 residues. Unmatched junction bases numbered 2, after V lost 7 bases and J lost 2 bases. The germline V gene encodes CDR1 SNHLY and CDR2 FYNNEI. CDR3 sequence reads: CASKDRATDTQYF. In DNA, the CDR3 is TGTGCCAGCAAGGACAGGGCCACAGATACGCAGTATTTT.